One T cell receptor beta chain is described in this entry. Its binding antigen is unknown. No clone much larger than this one lies a single base away; base qualities are absent. This specimen belongs to a study of blood T cells in healthy people across ages (dated by TCRdb to about 2015). Study-wide context: In model experiments, template switching captured about one uniquely barcoded TCR beta cDNA molecule for every two T cells. Age-related changes in TCR beta repertoire diversity were measured in the study by deep sequencing normalized with unique cDNA molecular identifiers. Four age groups were formed from the donors: young (average roughly 15 years), middle-aged (approximately 40), aged (62) and long-lived (about 80). Donors of different ages were randomly distributed across sequencing lanes to avoid experimental bias. The study analyzed two additional independent replicas of 1 million unique cDNA reads from the same blood draw for two donors, one aged 18 to 29 and one aged 80 or older.

Donors were about 36 systemically healthy Caucasian individuals from Russia aged roughly 6 to 100 years. About 9.8 milliliters of peripheral blood were drawn from each donor into EDTA-treated Vacutainer tubes. Ficoll-Paque density-gradient centrifugation was used to isolate PBMCs, with at least 6 million per sample. Total RNA was extracted from PBMCs with Trizol reagent, with at least 6 micrograms obtained per sample. For every donor, flow cytometry on a PBMC aliquot measured the percentage of naive CD45RAhigh/CD27high T cells. The paper's findings and limits, for the study overall: Since profiling was done on bulk unsorted PBMCs, naive and antigen-experienced compartments could not be conclusively compared. Compared with the aged group, the long-lived group had more naive CD4+ T cells, fewer expanded clones and increased TCR diversity, a pattern suggesting age selection. There was a strong correlation between observed TCR beta diversity and the percentage of naive T cells measured by flow cytometry. Because donor CMV infection status was unknown, age-related changes in expanded clonotypes were potentially confounded. Observed TCR beta diversity per million T cells fell roughly linearly with age, and a significant reduction was already apparent by age around 40. Estimates of total diversity based on one million sequenced T cells were regarded as lower bounds and as underestimates.

Libraries were made using 5' RACE. Sequencing relied on an Illumina HiSeq 2500. The second PCR ran for roughly 7 to 11 cycles and used a J-beta primer mix along with a sample-barcoded 5' primer. A unique molecular identifier was introduced onto each TCR beta cDNA molecule by a template-switch 5' adaptor carrying 12 random nucleotides. Each sample yielded at least 2.5 million CDR3-containing paired-end reads. First-strand cDNA synthesis was performed from all RNA using the Mint cDNA synthesis kit, with priming by a TRBC-specific oligonucleotide. After uracil-DNA glycosylase treatment, a first 18-cycle PCR used universal primers M1SS and BC2_uni_R on all cDNA. The original pipeline was this. Normalization of each sample was performed by random selection of 1 million high-quality reads, each carrying a distinct molecular identifier. Reads with shared molecular identifiers were discarded instead of being binned into consensus sequences. MiTCR, run with a Q25 quality threshold and the strictest error-elimination algorithm, handled CDR3 identification, clonotype clustering and error correction. Lower-bound total TCR beta diversity was estimated with a nonparametric unseen species model using Euler transformation. TCRdb ran its own pipeline on the public reads, namely fastp trimming at Q25 and MiXCR clone calling, and kept in-frame beta chains. Identical CDR3 proteins give one entry, which carries the most common genes and DNA. These V and J calls rely on TCRdb rather than the paper's analysis. Present in this sample are under 750,000 distinct CDR3 sequences, around 50% of which were seen just once. The top ten clonotypes cover around 23% of the sample.

Relative to germline, V is 4 bases shorter and J is 1 base shorter, with 14 bases between their ends. CDR1 and CDR2, looked up from the germline V gene, are SQVTM and ANQGSEA. CDR3 length: 16 amino acids, cysteine to phenylalanine. CDR3 DNA only is kept here, 48 bases in frame from base 1. This sequence was found in a man older than 75 in good health. Sequences were obtained from blood. The chain links TRBV29-1 with TRBJ2-6, with the D call perhaps TRBD1 or TRBD2, each one matching 6 bases. The CDR3 reads CSVVIGGQSGANVLTF. The sequenced DNA: TGCAGCGTTGTGATCGGGGGACAATCTGGGGCCAACGTCCTGACTTTC.